This TCR beta chain was recovered during a study of CD8+CD57+ T cells in acquired aplastic anemia. Study at large: Roughly 3 ug was the average amount of DNA from sorted CD4+ and CD8+ cells.

TCR beta VDJ combinations and CDR3 sequences were profiled from genomic DNA. TCRdb reprocessed the reads via MiXCR and lists one record per CDR3 protein. This sample carries under 200,000 distinct CDR3 sequences, approximately 48% of them seen once, and the ten largest clones take about 1.8%. Study-level points and caveats: Between the patient and control groups, CD8+ Simpson's diversity did not differ significantly.

Patients chosen for sequencing had shown CD8+CD57+ cell expansion by flow cytometry. This clonotype was seen many times. Antigen: not known. V lost 3 bases to trimming and J lost 3 bases; unmatched junction nucleotides: 6. This CDR3 has 15 residues. The rearrangement joins TRBV12-3 or TRBV12-4 to TRBJ2-3; 7 nucleotides align to TRBD1. The sequence came from a human donor with aplastic anemia. The sample consisted of sorted CD4+, CD8+, or CD8+CD57+ T cells (not recorded which) from PBMCs. In nucleotides, the CDR3 is TGTGCCAGCAGTTTGGCTACAGGGGCGACAGATACGCAGTATTTT. Its translation is CASSLATGATDTQYF.